These 17 T cell receptor beta chains were sequenced from one sample in a study of cytomegalovirus exposure and HLA in healthy donors. Clones were read by immunoSEQ multiplex PCR, and TCRdb kept only the in-frame ones, dropping some. The table lists about 170,000 clones, 85% to 90% of them singletons. Sequenced material: PBMCs. All receptors come from a woman in her twenties or thirties in good health and CMV-seronegative.

The rearrangement uses TRBV27 and TRBJ2-7; TRBD1 matches at 10 bases. The V gene's germline CDR1 is MNHEY and CDR2 SMNVEV (reference sequence). This CDR3 has 15 amino acids. V gave up 2 bases and J gave up 3 bases; unmatched junction bases: 4. The chain's CDR3 is CASSLAGTGDYEQYF. Written as DNA, the CDR3 is TGTGCCAGCAGTTTAGCCGGGACAGGGGACTACGAGCAGTACTTC.

This clone was found once. CDR3 nucleotides: TGTGCCAGCAGCTTAGGCGTAACTTACAATGAGCAGTTCTTC. Translation: CASSLGVTYNEQFF. The chain links TRBV13 to TRBJ2-1; D unclear. V lost 0 bases and J lost 4, with 7 bases in between. The CDR3 is 14 residues long. The germline V gene has CDR1 PRHDT and CDR2 FYEKMQ (reference sequence).

The chain couples TRBV4-1 to TRBJ1-2; 8 bases map to TRBD1. Germline V gives CDR1 MGHRA, CDR2 YSYEKL. The CDR3 runs to 14 residues. The trim removed 4 bases at V and 5 bases at J, leaving 6 bases unmatched. The CDR3 sequence: CASSPLDRDYGYTF. CDR3 nucleotides: TGCGCCAGCAGCCCTCTGGACAGGGATTATGGCTACACCTTC.

This chain uses TRBV7-2 with TRBJ1-1; D remains unclear. The CDR3 loop spans 14 amino acids. Looked up from germline, CDR1 is SGHTA and CDR2 is FQGNSA. Trimming took off 5 bases at V and 1 base at J, with 11 bases between the two ends. CDR3 in amino acids: CASSVITRNTEAFF. The CDR3 DNA is TGTGCCAGCAGCGTCATAACCAGGAACACTGAAGCTTTCTTT.

Concerning this clone itself: The sample carries other DNA sequences with the same CDR3. The J gene is TRBJ2-7, the V gene TRBV29-1; TRBD1 matches at 11 bases. The V gene's germline CDR1 is SQVTM and CDR2 ANQGSEA. The CDR3 consists of 12 residues. With 6 bases clipped from V and 2 bases from J, the junction kept 0 bases outside the gene matches. The CDR3 region is CSVGQGAYEQYF. CDR3 DNA: TGCAGCGTGGGACAGGGGGCCTACGAGCAGTACTTC.

The CDR3 region has the DNA TGTGCCAGCAGCTCCGGACTAGCGGTGAAGGAGACCCAGTACTTC. Translated, it gives CASSSGLAVKETQYF. V and J are TRBV11-2 and TRBJ2-5, with TRBD2 matching 10 bases. V dropped 4 bases and J dropped 5; count of bases not matched to a gene: 7. The CDR3 sequence is 15 residues long. Germline CDR1 is SGHAT and CDR2 is FQNNGV.

The chain joins TRBV7-9 to TRBJ2-5; D is unresolved. The CDR3 runs 13 residues. The ends were cut back, 5 bases at V and 7 bases at J, with 14 bases in the middle. The germline V gene has CDR1 SEHNR and CDR2 FQNEAQ (reference sequence). CDR3: CASSRAASWTQYF. The CDR3 DNA sequence: TGTGCCAGCAGCCGAGCAGCGAGTTGGACCCAGTACTTC.

Comments on this clone: At one of its ends the junction is not consistent with the germline gene, which may arise from a read error. The chain links TRBV7-7 to TRBJ2-2, with D possibly being TRBD1 (5 bases). CDR1 and CDR2 (germline): SSHAT, FNYEAQ (reference sequence). The CDR3 length is 16 residues. DNA for the CDR3: TGTGCTAGCAGCTTAGAAGGGGTACAGAACACCGGGGAGCTGTTTTTT. It specifies CASSLEGVQNTGELFF.

The V call is TRBV2, the J call TRBJ1-5; 7 bases map to TRBD1. Unmatched junction bases numbered 11, after V lost 6 bases and J lost 0 bases. The CDR3 loop spans 17 amino acids. The germline gives CDR1 SNHLY, CDR2 FYNNEI. The CDR3 DNA reads as TGTGCCAGCAGCTCCACCCCCGGGACAGTTAGCAATCAGCCCCAGCATTTT. Protein sequence: CASSSTPGTVSNQPQHF. The complete variable domain, with remaining parts taken from reference TRBV2 and TRBJ1-5, reads EPEVTQTPSHQVTQMGQEVILRCVPISNHLYFYWYRQILGQKVEFLVSFYNNEISEKSEIFDDQFSVERPDGSNFTLKIRSTKLEDSAMYFCASSSTPGTVSNQPQHFGDGTRLSIL.

V usage is TRBV9 and J usage is TRBJ2-7; weak D call: TRBD1 (5 bases). The V gene's germline CDR1 is SGDLS and CDR2 YYNGEE. The CDR3 has 16 residues. Trimming left V 0 bases short and J 5 bases short, with 18 bases between. The CDR3 region has the DNA TGTGCCAGCAGCGTAGGCAGGGATACCGTCTCGCACGAGCAGTACTTC. The encoded protein is CASSVGRDTVSHEQYF.

In nucleotides, the CDR3 is TGTGCCAGCACTATGGAGATCAATCAGCCCCAGCATTTT. As protein: CASTMEINQPQHF. V gene TRBV2 combines with J gene TRBJ1-5; D is ambiguous. Germline CDR1 SNHLY, CDR2 FYNNEI. Trimming took 7 bases from V and 3 from J, leaving 10 bases between them. CDR3 size: 13 residues.

The V and J genes are TRBV5-6 and TRBJ1-6; D is perhaps TRBD1 (5 bases). Trimming pared 1 base from V and 7 bases from J, leaving 12 bases between. This CDR3 region has 15 residues. Germline-derived CDR1 and CDR2 are SGHDT and YYEEEE. CDR3 residues: CASSLSGGYNSPLHF. The CDR3 DNA sequence: TGTGCCAGCAGCTTGTCTGGGGGGTACAATTCACCCCTCCACTTT. Full variable domain (rest looked up from reference TRBV5-6 and TRBJ1-6): DAGVTQSPTHLIKTRGQQVTLRCSPKSGHDTVSWYQQALGQGPQFIFQYYEEEERQRGNFPDRFSGHQFPNYSSELNVNALLLGDSALYLCASSLSGGYNSPLHFGNGTRLTVT.

V is TRBV13 and J is TRBJ2-3; TRBD2 might be the D (6 bases). V was clipped by 4 bases and J by 2 bases, with 16 bases between them. The length of the CDR3 is 16 residues. Per the germline V gene, CDR1 is PRHDT and CDR2 is FYEKMQ (reference sequence). The CDR3 DNA is TGTGCCAGCAGCTATCCCGGGACTTACTACACAGATACGCAGTATTTT. It yields the protein CASSYPGTYYTDTQYF.

V and J are TRBV19 and TRBJ2-2, with 8 bases fitting TRBD1. Trimming cost V 5 bases and J 7 bases; bases outside gene matches: 3. The CDR3 contains 13 residues. Germline CDR1 is LNHDA and CDR2 is SQIVND (reference sequence). CDR3 sequence: CASSQGAGGELFF. The CDR3, as DNA: TGTGCCAGTAGTCAGGGGGCGGGCGGGGAGCTGTTTTTT. The full variable domain, its missing parts supplied by reference TRBV19 and TRBJ2-2, is DGGITQSPKYLFRKEGQNVTLSCEQNLNHDAMYWYRQDPGQGLRLIYYSQIVNDFQKGDIAEGYSVSREKKESFPLTVTSAQKNPTAFYLCASSQGAGGELFFGEGSRLTVL.

The chain joins TRBV7-9 to TRBJ1-1, with D possibly matching TRBD1 (5 bases). V gave up 4 bases and J gave up 1 base, with 19 bases separating them. Per the germline V gene, CDR1 is SEHNR and CDR2 is FQNEAQ (reference sequence). The CDR3 totals 17 residues. CDR3 sequence (DNA): TGTGCCAGCAGCTCGCAACCCCCGACAGTTAGGAACACTGAAGCTTTCTTT. Translated, it gives CASSSQPPTVRNTEAFF.

This clone was seen more than once but under ten times. The V call is TRBV10-3, the J call TRBJ1-3; no definite D call. The germline gives CDR1 ENHRY, CDR2 SYGVKD. The CDR3 extends over 15 amino acids. The V end was cut by 0 bases, the J end by 2 bases, with 8 bases between. The CDR3 region has the DNA TGTGCCATCAGTGAGTCGCGTGTGGCTGGAAACACCATATATTTT. Translation: CAISESRVAGNTIYF.

This clone has just a few counts. The chain employs TRBV2 and TRBJ2-2; 7 bases are a match to TRBD2. The CDR3 is 15 residues long. Germline V gene lookup returns CDR1 SNHLY and CDR2 FYNNEI. J gave up 5 bases and V 6 bases, and 9 bases lay outside the gene matches. The CDR3 loop reads CASRRTSDRTGELFF. CDR3 DNA sequence: TGTGCCAGCAGAAGGACTAGTGATCGGACCGGGGAGCTGTTTTTT.